The present entry profiles one T cell receptor beta chain with its context. Its antigen is unidentified. These data come from a study of blood T cells in healthy people across ages. The germline V and J ends were trimmed by 3 bases and 5 bases, with 13 bases remaining between them. In germline, CDR1 is LGHDT, CDR2 YNNKEL (reference sequence). CDR3 length: 14 amino acids. Using a J-beta primer mix together with a sample-barcoded 5' primer, a second PCR was run for 7 to 11 cycles. One entry per CDR3 protein results from TCRdb running MiXCR on the 5' RACE reads. This sample yields over a million distinct CDR3 sequences, of which 35% to 55% are seen a single time; 18% belongs to the top ten. Each donor supplied about 9.6 milliliters of peripheral blood. Overall study findings and caveats: Both naive CD4+ cell counts and diversity were greater in long-lived donors than in aged donors.

The genes are TRBV3-1 and TRBJ1-1; tentative D call: TRBD1 (5 bases). This clonotype originated in a woman in her fifties or sixties in good health. Sequenced material: blood. CDR3 in DNA: TGTGCCAGCAGCCAGGGGGGGAAGAGGACTGAAGCTTTCTTT. It specifies CASSQGGKRTEAFF. Full variable domain (remainder filled in from reference TRBV3-1 and TRBJ1-1): DTAVSQTPKYLVTQMGNDKSIKCEQNLGHDTMYWYKQDSKKFLKIMFSYNNKELIINETVPNRFSPKSPDKAHLNLHINSLELGDSAVYFCASSQGGKRTEAFFGQGTRLTVV.